Listed below are T cell receptor beta chains from one sample, sequenced in a study of blood T cell repertoires in COVID-19. Method: immunoSEQ multiplex PCR; TCRdb's copy keeps in-frame clones and lacks some. The table records about 370,000 clones, 90% to 95% of them present only once. Sequencing was done on a sample of PBMCs or T cells enriched from blood (not recorded which). These TCRs come from a woman in her thirties or forties who had been exposed to COVID-19. The CDR3 runs from the conserved cysteine through the conserved F or W.

>TRBJ1-2|TRBV30
CAWQDRAGYTF
>TRBJ2-2|TRBV6-5
CASSYSRNRGGELFF
>TRBJ1-1|TRBV13
CASSLVRTEAFF
>TRBJ1-1|TRBV4-1
CASSPLGPRTEAFF
>TRBJ1-2|TRBV11-3
CASSLVGGQGDGYTF
>TRBJ2-4|TRBV30
CAWRSTGAAKNIQYF
>TRBJ1-1|TRBV6-5
CASSKGQGEAFF
>TRBJ1-2|TRBV19
CASSIEAGSRYTF
>TRBJ1-1|TRBV7-8
CASSEQGTLNTEAFF
>TRBJ2-1|TRBV9
CASSGLLNEQFF
>TRBJ1-2|TRBV6-2/TRBV6-3
CASSAHRGNGYTF
>TRBJ1-5|TRBV6-5
CASSPQGLQQPQHF
>TRBJ1-3|TRBV9
CASSVGQGAAGNTIYF
>TRBJ2-1|TRBV3-1/TRBV3-2
CASSNRDCDNEQFF
>TRBJ1-2|TRBV11-2
CASSLFTSGAYGYTF
>TRBJ2-1|TRBV9
CASSVELLVSHNEQFF
>TRBJ1-2|TRBV6-5
CASSYSSGNGYTF
>TRBJ2-3|TRBV6-8
CASSYVGHWGATQYF
>TRBJ1-2|TRBV7-9
CASSPTQLDSSGYTF
>TRBJ1-3|TRBV18
CASSPPSTVGTIYF
>TRBJ1-2|TRBV24-1
CATSDRDSHYGYTF
>TRBJ2-7|TRBV3-1/TRBV3-2
CASSGQGSAGEQYF
>TRBJ1-6|TRBV2
CASTPWDRGQSPLHF